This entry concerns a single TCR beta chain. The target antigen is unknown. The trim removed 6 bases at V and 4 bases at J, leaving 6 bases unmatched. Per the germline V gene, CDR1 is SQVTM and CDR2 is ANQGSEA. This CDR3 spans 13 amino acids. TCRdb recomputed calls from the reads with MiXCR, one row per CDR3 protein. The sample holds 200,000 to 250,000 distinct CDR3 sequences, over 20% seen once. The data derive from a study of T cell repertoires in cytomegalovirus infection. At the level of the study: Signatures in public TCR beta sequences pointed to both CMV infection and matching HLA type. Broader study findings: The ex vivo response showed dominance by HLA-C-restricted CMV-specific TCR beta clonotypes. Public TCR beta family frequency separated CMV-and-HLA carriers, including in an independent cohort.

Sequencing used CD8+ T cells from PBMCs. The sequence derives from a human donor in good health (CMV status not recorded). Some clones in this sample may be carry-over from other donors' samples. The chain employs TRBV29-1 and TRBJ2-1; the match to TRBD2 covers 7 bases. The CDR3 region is CSVGSGAYNEQFF. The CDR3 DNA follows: TGCAGCGTCGGGAGCGGGGCATACAATGAGCAGTTCTTC.